This T cell receptor (beta chain) was found in a study of CD8+ T cells in alopecia areata. Trimming took off 9 bases at V and 7 bases at J, with 9 bases between the two ends. The CDR3 consists of 10 residues. Per germline, CDR1 MNHEY and CDR2 SMNVEV (reference sequence). The treatment was: oral pan-JAK inhibitor, 5-10 mg twice daily. RNA extraction and reverse transcription yielded cDNA as sequencing template. Clones were read by immunoSEQ multiplex PCR, and TCRdb kept only the in-frame ones, dropping some. The sample carries 100,000 to 120,000 clones, 50% to 65% recorded once. Details on this clone: Antigen: not known.

Study conclusions and caveats: With just one nonresponder, it is still uncertain whether baseline CD8+ expansion relates to response. Clonality in lesional scalp, especially alopecia totalis/universalis, exceeded that of normal scalp. Tofacitinib did not eliminate many expanded lesional clones from scalp or blood.

The TCR was taken from a human donor with alopecia areata. The V and J genes are TRBV27 and TRBJ2-5, with D possibly being TRBD2 (5 bases). Specimen: CD4+ T cells sorted from blood, collected at week 24, from a patient treated with tofacitinib. CDR3 coding DNA: TGTGCCAGTCCCGAGGGGACCCAGTACTTC. Translated: CASPEGTQYF.